This TCR beta chain stems from a study of cytomegalovirus exposure and HLA in healthy donors. Study results and caveats: In vitro experiments confirmed that a few CMV-associated chains were specific for CMV antigens. According to a later analysis, most TCR beta chains associated with CMV appeared HLA-restricted. It has been reported that TCR beta sequences accurately predicted the HLA-A and HLA-B alleles of most subjects.

Germline lookup yields CDR1 SQVTM and CDR2 ANQGSEA. V lost 3 bases, J lost 5 bases, and 8 bases lay in between. The CDR3 runs to 12 residues. This clone was detected only once. What it binds is unknown. Vbeta (60) and Jbeta (13) primers were used in the PCR. In the authors' methods: The count from a later analysis was some 81 million unique TCR beta chains, about 9.9 million of them shared. Sequenced by immunoSEQ multiplex PCR; TCRdb stores in-frame clones only, minus some. V, J and clone size are taken as reported in that table, and D and trimming were inferred from the DNA itself. In the table there are about 94,000 clones, about 80% of which are singletons.

V gene TRBV29-1 combines with J gene TRBJ2-1, with D possibly matching TRBD1 (6 bases). The sequenced material came from PBMCs. This TCR was recovered from a human donor in good health. The CDR3 spells CSVDAGDNEQFF. The CDR3 DNA reads TGCAGCGTTGACGCAGGGGACAATGAGCAGTTCTTC.